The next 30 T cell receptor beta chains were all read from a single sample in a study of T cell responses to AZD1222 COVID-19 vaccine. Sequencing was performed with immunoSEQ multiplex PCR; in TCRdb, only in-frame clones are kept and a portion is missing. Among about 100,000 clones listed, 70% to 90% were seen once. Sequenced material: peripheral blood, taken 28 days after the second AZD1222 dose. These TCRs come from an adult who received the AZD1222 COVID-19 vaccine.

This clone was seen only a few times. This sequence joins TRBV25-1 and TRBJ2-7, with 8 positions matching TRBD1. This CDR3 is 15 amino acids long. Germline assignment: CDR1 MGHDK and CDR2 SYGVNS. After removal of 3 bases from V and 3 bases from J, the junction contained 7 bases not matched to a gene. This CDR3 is CASSEATGEIYEQYF. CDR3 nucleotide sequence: TGTGCCAGCAGTGAGGCGACAGGGGAAATCTACGAGCAGTACTTC.

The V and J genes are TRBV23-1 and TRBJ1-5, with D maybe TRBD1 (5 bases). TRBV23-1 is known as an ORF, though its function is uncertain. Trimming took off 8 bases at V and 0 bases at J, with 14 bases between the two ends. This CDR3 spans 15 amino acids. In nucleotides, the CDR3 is TGCGCCAGCCGCCCGGAGGGACTTAGCAATCAGCCCCAGCATTTT. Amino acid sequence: CASRPEGLSNQPQHF.

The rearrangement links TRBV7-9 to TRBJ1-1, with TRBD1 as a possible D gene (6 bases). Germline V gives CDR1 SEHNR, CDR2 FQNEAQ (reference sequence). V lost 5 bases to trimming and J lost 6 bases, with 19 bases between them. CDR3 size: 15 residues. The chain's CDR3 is CASSLVGQSAAEAFF. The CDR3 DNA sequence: TGTGCCAGCAGCCTAGTAGGACAGTCGGCGGCTGAAGCTTTCTTT.

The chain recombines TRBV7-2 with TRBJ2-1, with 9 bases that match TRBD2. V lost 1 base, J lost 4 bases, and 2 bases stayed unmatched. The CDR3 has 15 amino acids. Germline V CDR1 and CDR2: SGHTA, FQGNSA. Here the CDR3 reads CASSLGGRVYNEQFF. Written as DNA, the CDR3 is TGTGCCAGCAGCTTAGGCGGGAGGGTTTACAATGAGCAGTTCTTC.

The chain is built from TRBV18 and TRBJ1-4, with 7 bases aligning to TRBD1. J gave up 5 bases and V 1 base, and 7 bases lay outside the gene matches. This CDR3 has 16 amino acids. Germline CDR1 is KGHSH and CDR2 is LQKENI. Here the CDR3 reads CASSPLWGQQNEKLFF. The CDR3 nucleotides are TGTGCCAGCTCACCACTTTGGGGACAGCAAAATGAAAAACTGTTTTTT.

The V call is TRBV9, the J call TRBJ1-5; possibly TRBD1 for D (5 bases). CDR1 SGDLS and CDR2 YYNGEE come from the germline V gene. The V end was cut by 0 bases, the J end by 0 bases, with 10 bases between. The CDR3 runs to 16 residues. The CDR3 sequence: CASSVGTGLSNQPQHF. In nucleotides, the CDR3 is TGTGCCAGCAGCGTAGGTACAGGACTTAGCAATCAGCCCCAGCATTTT. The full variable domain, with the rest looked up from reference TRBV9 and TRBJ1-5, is DSGVTQTPKHLITATGQRVTLRCSPRSGDLSVYWYQQSLDQGLQFLIQYYNGEERAKGNILERFSAQQFPDLHSELNLSSLELGDSALYFCASSVGTGLSNQPQHFGDGTRLSIL.

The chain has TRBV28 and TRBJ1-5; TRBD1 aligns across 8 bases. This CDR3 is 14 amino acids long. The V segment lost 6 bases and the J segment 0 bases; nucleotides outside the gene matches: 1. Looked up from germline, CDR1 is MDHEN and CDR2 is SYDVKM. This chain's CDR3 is CASRGTGSNQPQHF. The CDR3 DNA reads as TGTGCCAGCAGGGGGACAGGTAGCAATCAGCCCCAGCATTTT.

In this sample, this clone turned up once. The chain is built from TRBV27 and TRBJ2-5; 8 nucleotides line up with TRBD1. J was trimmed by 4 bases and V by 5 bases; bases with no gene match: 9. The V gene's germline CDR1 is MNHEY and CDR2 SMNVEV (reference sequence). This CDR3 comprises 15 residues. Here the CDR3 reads CASSLRARGRETQYF. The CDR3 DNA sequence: TGTGCCAGCAGTCTAAGGGCCAGGGGGCGAGAGACCCAGTACTTC.

The CDR3 protein is CASSLVSAGGTGELFF. The CDR3 DNA reads TGTGCCAGCAGCTTAGTCTCAGCGGGAGGAACCGGGGAGCTGTTTTTT. The V gene is TRBV13, the J gene TRBJ2-2, with 9 positions matching TRBD2. V shed 1 base, J shed 5 bases, and the junction held 5 bases outside the gene matches. Germline-derived CDR1 and CDR2 are PRHDT and FYEKMQ (reference sequence). CDR3 length: 16 residues.

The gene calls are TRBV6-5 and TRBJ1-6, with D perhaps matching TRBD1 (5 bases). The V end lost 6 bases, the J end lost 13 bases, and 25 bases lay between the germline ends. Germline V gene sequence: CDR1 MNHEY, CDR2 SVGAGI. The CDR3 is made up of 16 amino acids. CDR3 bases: TGTGCCAGCAGCTACCTTACAGACAGTCAACGATATCCCCTCCACTTT. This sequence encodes CASSYLTDSQRYPLHF.

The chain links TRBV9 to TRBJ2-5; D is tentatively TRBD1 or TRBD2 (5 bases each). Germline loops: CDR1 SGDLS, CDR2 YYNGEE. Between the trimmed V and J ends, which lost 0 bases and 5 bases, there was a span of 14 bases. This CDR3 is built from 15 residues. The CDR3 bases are TGTGCCAGCAGCGTAGGAGGGGACCTCGGGGAGACCCAGTACTTC. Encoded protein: CASSVGGDLGETQYF.

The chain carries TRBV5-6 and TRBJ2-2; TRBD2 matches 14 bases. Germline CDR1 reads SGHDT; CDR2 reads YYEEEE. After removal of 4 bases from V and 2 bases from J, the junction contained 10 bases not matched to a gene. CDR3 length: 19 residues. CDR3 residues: CASSPRWGLAGENTGELFF. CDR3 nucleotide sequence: TGTGCCAGCAGCCCACGATGGGGACTAGCGGGAGAAAACACCGGGGAGCTGTTTTTT.

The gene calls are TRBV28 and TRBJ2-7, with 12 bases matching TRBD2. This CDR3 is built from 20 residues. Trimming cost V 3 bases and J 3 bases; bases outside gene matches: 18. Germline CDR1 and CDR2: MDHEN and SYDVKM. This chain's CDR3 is CASSLVLGGLAGNSHYEQYF. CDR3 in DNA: TGTGCCAGCAGTTTGGTTTTGGGCGGACTAGCGGGAAACTCTCACTACGAGCAGTACTTC.

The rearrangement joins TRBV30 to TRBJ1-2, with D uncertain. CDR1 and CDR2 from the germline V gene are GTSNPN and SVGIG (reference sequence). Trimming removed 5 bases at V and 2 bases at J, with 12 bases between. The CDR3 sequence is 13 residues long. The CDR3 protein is CAWAPPWNYGYTF. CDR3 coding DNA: TGTGCCTGGGCCCCCCCGTGGAACTATGGCTACACCTTC.

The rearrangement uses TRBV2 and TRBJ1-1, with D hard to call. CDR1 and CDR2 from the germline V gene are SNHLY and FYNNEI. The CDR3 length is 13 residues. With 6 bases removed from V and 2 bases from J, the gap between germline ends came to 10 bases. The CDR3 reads CASSREPNTEAFF. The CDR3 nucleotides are TGTGCCAGCAGCAGAGAGCCCAACACTGAAGCTTTCTTT.

The CDR3 DNA reads as TGTGCCAGCAGCTTTAGAGATGAGCAGTTCTTC. This translates into CASSFRDEQFF. The V call is TRBV13, the J call TRBJ2-1; D unclear. Between the trimmed V and J ends, which lost 3 bases and 8 bases, there was a span of 5 bases. This CDR3 is built from 11 residues. Germline lookup yields CDR1 PRHDT and CDR2 FYEKMQ (reference sequence).

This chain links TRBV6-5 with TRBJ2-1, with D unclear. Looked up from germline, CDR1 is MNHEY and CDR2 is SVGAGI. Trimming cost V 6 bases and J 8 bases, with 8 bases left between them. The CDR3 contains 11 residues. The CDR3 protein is CASRKADEQFF. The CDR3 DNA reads TGTGCCAGCAGGAAAGCAGATGAGCAGTTCTTC.

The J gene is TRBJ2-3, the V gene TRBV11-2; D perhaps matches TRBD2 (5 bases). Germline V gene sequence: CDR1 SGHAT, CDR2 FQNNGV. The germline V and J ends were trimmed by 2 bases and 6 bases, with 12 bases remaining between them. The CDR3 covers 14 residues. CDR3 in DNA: TGTGCCAGCAGCTTAAGCGGCGGTCACGATACGCAGTATTTT. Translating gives CASSLSGGHDTQYF.

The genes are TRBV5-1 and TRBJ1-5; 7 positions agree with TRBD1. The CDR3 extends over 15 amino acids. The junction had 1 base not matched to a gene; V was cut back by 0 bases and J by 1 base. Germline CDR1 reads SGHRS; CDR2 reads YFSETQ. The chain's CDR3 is CASSLATGSNQPQHF. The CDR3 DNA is TGCGCCAGCAGCTTGGCGACAGGGAGCAATCAGCCCCAGCATTTT.

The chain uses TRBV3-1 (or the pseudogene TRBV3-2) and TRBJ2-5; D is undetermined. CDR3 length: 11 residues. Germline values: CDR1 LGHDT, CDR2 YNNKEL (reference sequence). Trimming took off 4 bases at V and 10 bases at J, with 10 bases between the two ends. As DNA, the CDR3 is TGTGCCAGCAGCCTTGGTAGAATCCAGTACTTC. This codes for CASSLGRIQYF.

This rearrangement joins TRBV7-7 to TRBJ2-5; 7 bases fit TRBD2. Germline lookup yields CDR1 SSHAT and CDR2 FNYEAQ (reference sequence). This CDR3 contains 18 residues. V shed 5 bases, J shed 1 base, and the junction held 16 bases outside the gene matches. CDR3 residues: CASSLSAVGRPTQETQYF. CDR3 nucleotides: TGTGCCAGCAGCCTTTCGGCCGTCGGGAGGCCCACCCAAGAGACCCAGTACTTC. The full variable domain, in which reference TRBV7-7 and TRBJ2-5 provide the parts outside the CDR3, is GAGVSQSPRYKVTKRGQDVTLRCDPISSHATLYWYQQALGQGPEFLTYFNYEAQPDKSGLPSDRFSAERPEGSISTLTIQRTEQRDSAMYRCASSLSAVGRPTQETQYFGPGTRLLVL.

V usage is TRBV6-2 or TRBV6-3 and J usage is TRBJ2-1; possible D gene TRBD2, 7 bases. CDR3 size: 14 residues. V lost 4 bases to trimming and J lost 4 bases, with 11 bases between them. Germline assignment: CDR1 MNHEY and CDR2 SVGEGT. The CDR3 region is CASSWGGTYNEQFF. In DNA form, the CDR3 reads TGTGCCAGCAGTTGGGGGGGCACTTACAATGAGCAGTTCTTC.

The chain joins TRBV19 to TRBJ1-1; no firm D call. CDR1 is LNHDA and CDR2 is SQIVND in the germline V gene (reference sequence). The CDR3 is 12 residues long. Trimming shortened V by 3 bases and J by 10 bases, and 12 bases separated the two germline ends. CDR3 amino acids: CASSISSLRAFF. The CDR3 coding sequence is TGTGCCAGTAGTATTTCATCTCTACGAGCTTTCTTT.

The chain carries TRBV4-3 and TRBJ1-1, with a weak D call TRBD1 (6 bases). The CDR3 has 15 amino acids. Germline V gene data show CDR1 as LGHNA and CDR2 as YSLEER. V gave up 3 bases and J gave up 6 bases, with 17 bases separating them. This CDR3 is CASSHEHQDSSEAFF. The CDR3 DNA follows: TGCGCCAGCAGCCACGAGCACCAGGACAGCTCTGAAGCTTTCTTT.

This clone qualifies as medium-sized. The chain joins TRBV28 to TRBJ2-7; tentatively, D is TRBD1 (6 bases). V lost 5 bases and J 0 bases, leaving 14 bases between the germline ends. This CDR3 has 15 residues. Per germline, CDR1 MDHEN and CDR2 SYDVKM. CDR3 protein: CASSPGRGYSYEQYF. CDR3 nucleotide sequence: TGTGCCAGCAGTCCTGGCAGGGGATACTCCTACGAGCAGTACTTC.

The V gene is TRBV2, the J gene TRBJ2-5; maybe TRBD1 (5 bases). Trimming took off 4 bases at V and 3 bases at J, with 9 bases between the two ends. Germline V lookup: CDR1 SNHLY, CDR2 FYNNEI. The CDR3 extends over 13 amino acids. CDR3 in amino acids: CASSAFREETQYF. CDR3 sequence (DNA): TGTGCCAGCAGTGCGTTCAGGGAAGAGACCCAGTACTTC.

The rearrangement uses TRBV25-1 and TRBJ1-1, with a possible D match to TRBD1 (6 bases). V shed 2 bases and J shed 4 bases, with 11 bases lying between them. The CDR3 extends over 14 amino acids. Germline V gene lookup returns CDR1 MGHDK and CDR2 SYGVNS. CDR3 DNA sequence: TGTGCCAGCAGTGAACCAGGGGTCCCCACTGAAGCTTTCTTT. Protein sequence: CASSEPGVPTEAFF.

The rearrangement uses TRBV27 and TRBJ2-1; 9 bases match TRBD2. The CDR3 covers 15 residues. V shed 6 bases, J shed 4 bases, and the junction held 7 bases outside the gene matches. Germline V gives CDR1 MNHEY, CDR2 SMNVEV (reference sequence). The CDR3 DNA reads TGTGCCAGCAGACCTGGGACTAGCCCTTACAATGAGCAGTTCTTC. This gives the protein CASRPGTSPYNEQFF.

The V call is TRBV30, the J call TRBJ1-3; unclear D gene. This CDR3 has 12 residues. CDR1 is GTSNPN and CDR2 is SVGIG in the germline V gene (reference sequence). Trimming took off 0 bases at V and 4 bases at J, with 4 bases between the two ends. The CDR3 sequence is CAWSVAGNTIYF. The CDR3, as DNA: TGTGCCTGGAGTGTAGCCGGAAACACCATATATTTT. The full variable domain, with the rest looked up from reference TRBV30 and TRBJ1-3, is SQTIHQWPATLVQPVGSPLSLECTVEGTSNPNLYWYRQAAGRGLQLLFYSVGIGQISSEVPQNLSASRPQDRQFILSSKKLLLSDSGFYLCAWSVAGNTIYFGEGSWLTVV.

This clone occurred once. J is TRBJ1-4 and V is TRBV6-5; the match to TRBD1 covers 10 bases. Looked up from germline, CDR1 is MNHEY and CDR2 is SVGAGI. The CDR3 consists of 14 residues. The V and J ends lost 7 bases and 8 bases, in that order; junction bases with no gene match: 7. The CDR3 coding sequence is TGTGCCAGCAATGGGGACAGGGGTTTCGAAAAACTGTTTTTT. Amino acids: CASNGDRGFEKLFF.